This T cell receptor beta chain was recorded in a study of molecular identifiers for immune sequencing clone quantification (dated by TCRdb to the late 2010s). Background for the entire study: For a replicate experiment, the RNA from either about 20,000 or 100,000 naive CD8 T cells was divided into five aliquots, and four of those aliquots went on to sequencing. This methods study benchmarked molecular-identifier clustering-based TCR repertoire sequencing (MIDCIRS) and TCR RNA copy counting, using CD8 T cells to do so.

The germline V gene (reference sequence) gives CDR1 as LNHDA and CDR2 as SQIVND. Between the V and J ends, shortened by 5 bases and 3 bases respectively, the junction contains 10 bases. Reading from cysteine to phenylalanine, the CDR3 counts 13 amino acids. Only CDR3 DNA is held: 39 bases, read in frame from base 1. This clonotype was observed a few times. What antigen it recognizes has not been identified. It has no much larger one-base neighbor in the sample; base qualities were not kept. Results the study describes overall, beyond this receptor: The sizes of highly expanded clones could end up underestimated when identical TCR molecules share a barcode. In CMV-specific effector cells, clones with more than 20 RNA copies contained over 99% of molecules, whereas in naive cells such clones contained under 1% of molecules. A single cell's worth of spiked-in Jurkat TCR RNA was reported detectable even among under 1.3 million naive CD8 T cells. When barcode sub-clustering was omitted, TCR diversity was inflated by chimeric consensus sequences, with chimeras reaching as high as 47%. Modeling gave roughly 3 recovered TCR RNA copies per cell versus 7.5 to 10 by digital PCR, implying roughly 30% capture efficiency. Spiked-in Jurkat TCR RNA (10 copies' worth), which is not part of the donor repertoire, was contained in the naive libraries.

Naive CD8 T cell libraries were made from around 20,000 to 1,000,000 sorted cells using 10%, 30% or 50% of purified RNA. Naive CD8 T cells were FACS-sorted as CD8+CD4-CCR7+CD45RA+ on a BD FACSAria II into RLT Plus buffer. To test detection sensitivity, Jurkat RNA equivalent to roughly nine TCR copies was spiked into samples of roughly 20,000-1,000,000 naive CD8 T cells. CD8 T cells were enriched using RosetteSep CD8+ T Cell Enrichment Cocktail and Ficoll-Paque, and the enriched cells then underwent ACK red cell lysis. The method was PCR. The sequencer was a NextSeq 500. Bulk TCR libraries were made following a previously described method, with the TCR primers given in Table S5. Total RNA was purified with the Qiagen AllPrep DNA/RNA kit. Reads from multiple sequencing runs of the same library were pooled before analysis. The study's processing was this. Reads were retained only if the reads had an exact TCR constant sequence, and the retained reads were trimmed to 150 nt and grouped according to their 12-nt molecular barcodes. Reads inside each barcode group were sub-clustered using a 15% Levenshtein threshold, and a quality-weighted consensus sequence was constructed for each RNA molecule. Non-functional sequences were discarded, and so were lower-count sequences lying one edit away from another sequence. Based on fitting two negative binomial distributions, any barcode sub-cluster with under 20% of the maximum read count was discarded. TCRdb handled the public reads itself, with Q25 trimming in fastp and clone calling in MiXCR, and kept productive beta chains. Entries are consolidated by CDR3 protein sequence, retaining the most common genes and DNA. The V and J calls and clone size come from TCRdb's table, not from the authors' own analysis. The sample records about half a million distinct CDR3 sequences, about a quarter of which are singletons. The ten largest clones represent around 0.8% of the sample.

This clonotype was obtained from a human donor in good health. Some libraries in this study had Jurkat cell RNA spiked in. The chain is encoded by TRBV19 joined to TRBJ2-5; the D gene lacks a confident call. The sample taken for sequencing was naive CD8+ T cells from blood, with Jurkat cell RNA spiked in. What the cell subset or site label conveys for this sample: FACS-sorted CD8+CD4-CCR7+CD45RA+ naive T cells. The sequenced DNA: TGTGCCAGTAGTCTTGACTCCGAAGAGACCCAGTACTTC. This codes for CASSLDSEETQYF. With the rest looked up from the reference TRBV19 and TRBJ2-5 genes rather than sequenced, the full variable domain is DGGITQSPKYLFRKEGQNVTLSCEQNLNHDAMYWYRQDPGQGLRLIYYSQIVNDFQKGDIAEGYSVSREKKESFPLTVTSAQKNPTAFYLCASSLDSEETQYFGPGTRLLVL.